The clone carrying this TCR beta chain has a handful of counts. The target antigen is unknown. Incorporated into the TCR beta cDNA libraries were unique molecular identifiers, which served to reduce PCR and sequencing biases. In TCRdb, the PCR reads were re-called with MiXCR into one record per CDR3 protein. The sample yields fewer than 850,000 distinct CDR3 sequences, roughly 29% seen once. CDR3 size: 14 residues. J was trimmed by 1 base and V by 7 bases; bases with no gene match: 9. In germline, CDR1 is DFQATT, CDR2 SNEGSKA (reference sequence). The data belong to a study of post-analysis software for immune sequencing data. Across the whole study: Relapsing-remitting, secondary progressive and progressive-relapsing forms made up the multiple sclerosis disease courses.

Overall study results and limits: For normalized Chao1 diversity, multiple sclerosis patients scored significantly lower than controls did. Patients used about five TRBV segments, including TRBV5-6, TRBV5-1 and TRBV20-1, more often than controls.

The TCR sequence derives from a girl aged 5-17 years with multiple sclerosis. The sample comprised blood. The genes are TRBV20-1 and TRBJ1-1; 7 positions agree with TRBD1. The CDR3 nucleotides are TGCAGTGAAAGAGGGGGCAGGGGGAACACTGAAGCTTTCTTT. It encodes CSERGGRGNTEAFF.